This T cell receptor beta chain originates from a study of blood T cells in healthy people across ages. This clonotype appeared many times. The CDR3 covers 17 residues. PCR was performed a second time for about 7 to 11 cycles using a sample-barcoded 5' primer and a J-beta primer mix. TCRdb analysed the 5' RACE reads with MiXCR anew, one entry per CDR3 protein. The profile covers about 900,000 distinct CDR3 sequences, with 60% to 80% appearing a single time and about 30% taken by the ten largest. The material sequenced was blood. The chain joins TRBV21-1 to TRBJ2-6; no check of the table's D call, TRBD2, against the DNA was made. TRBV21-1 is described as a pseudogene. The receptor comes from a young man in good health. The CDR3 reads CASSKARWDFTANVLTF. The CDR3 DNA follows: TGTGCCAGCAGCAAAGCTCGCTGGGACTTCACAGCCAACGTCCTGACTTTC.